One sample yielded the 31 T cell receptor beta chains listed below, sequenced in a study of T cells in narcolepsy. Measured with immunoSEQ multiplex PCR; TCRdb has only the in-frame clones, and not every one. This repertoire shows 15,000 to 20,000 clones, about two thirds found once; its top ten account for more than 13%. Sequencing used CD45RA- memory CD8+ T cells from PBMCs. These receptors came from a human donor with narcolepsy.

The chain combines TRBV9 with TRBJ1-2; TRBD1 aligns across 7 bases. Germline assignment: CDR1 SGDLS and CDR2 YYNGEE. The CDR3 has 14 residues. V gave up 3 bases and J gave up 4 bases; unmatched junction bases: 6. The CDR3 is CASSAADRAYGYTF. CDR3 DNA: TGTGCCAGCAGCGCCGCCGACAGGGCCTATGGCTACACCTTC.

This clone occurred a few times. The chain recombines TRBV7-9 with TRBJ2-7, with D maybe TRBD2 (5 bases). The germline gives CDR1 SEHNR, CDR2 FQNEAQ (reference sequence). V was pared by 1 base and J by 7 bases, with 8 bases between. The CDR3 loop spans 12 amino acids. CDR3 protein: CASSLGSGEQYF. CDR3 coding DNA: TGTGCCAGCAGCTTAGGGTCGGGGGAGCAGTACTTC.

The V call is TRBV7-8, the J call TRBJ2-1; 7 nucleotides match TRBD2. This CDR3 has 16 residues. Trimming removed 5 bases from V and 3 bases from J; junction bases left unmatched: 10. CDR1 is SGHVS, CDR2 FQNEAQ, per germline. This CDR3 is CASSGGGFSNYNEQFF. CDR3 DNA: TGTGCCAGCAGCGGGGGGGGGTTTAGCAACTACAATGAGCAGTTCTTC.

A few counts support this clone. In DNA form, the CDR3 reads TGTGCCAGTAGTAATGCAGGGGGCCCTATCGAGCAGTACTTC. Encoded protein: CASSNAGGPIEQYF. The chain is built from TRBV19 and TRBJ2-7; 8 bases map to TRBD1. Germline trimming cut 4 bases from V and 6 bases from J; bases unmatched to any gene: 8. Germline V gene data show CDR1 as LNHDA and CDR2 as SQIVND (reference sequence). The CDR3 totals 14 residues.

The chain has TRBV6-6 and TRBJ2-1, with D possibly TRBD1 on 5 matching bases. CDR3 length: 13 residues. Germline V CDR1 and CDR2: MNHNY, SVGAGI (reference sequence). Trimming removed 7 bases at V and 3 bases at J, with 10 bases between. CDR3 sequence: CASTTGSYNEQFF. DNA for the CDR3: TGTGCCAGCACTACAGGTAGCTACAATGAGCAGTTCTTC.

The chain combines TRBV9 with TRBJ2-3; D remains ambiguous. V was pared by 4 bases and J by 4 bases, with 13 bases between. CDR1 and CDR2 from the germline V gene are SGDLS and YYNGEE. The CDR3 runs to 14 residues. CDR3 sequence reads: CASSPGAPPDTQYF. The CDR3 bases are TGTGCCAGCAGCCCAGGAGCCCCCCCAGATACGCAGTATTTT.

V and J are TRBV27 and TRBJ2-5, with 9 bases matching TRBD1. The J call may be mistaken, given a closer DNA end match to TRBJ2-7. This CDR3 region has 14 residues. Germline CDR1 and CDR2: MNHEY and SMNVEV (reference sequence). The CDR3 DNA follows: TGTGCCAGCAGTCCAGTGGGACAGGGTTACGAGCAGTACTTC. Protein sequence: CASSPVGQGYEQYF.

Only a few counts were recorded for this clone. The rearrangement links TRBV29-1 to TRBJ1-1; D perhaps matches TRBD1 (6 bases). Trimming removed 0 bases from V and 5 bases from J, with 22 bases in between. CDR1 is SQVTM and CDR2 is ANQGSEA in the germline V gene. This CDR3 is 17 amino acids long. CDR3 in amino acids: CSVEEFRTGMEETEAFF. The CDR3, as DNA: TGCAGCGTTGAAGAATTCCGCACAGGGATGGAGGAAACTGAAGCTTTCTTT.

Turning to this clone: The sample holds other DNA sequences that translate to the same CDR3. The chain links TRBV6-5 to TRBJ1-2; no clear D gene. The length of the CDR3 is 13 residues. Deletions cut 5 bases from V and 2 bases from J, with 9 bases between. Germline loops: CDR1 MNHEY, CDR2 SVGAGI. CDR3 DNA: TGTGCCAGCAGTCTGGGAGCAAACTATGGCTACACCTTC. Its protein product is CASSLGANYGYTF.

The V and J genes are TRBV5-4 and TRBJ2-5, with D perhaps matching TRBD1 (5 bases). Trimming cost V 4 bases and J 2 bases, with 12 bases left between them. CDR1 and CDR2 from the germline V gene are SGHNT and YYREEE (reference sequence). This CDR3 is 14 amino acids long. The CDR3 reads CASSLTAFQETQYF. As DNA, the CDR3 is TGTGCCAGCAGCCTGACAGCCTTTCAAGAGACCCAGTACTTC.

The CDR3 DNA reads TGTGCCAGCAGCTTTACTAGCGAACACAATGAGCAGTTCTTC. It yields the protein CASSFTSEHNEQFF. This rearrangement joins TRBV7-2 to TRBJ2-1; TRBD2 aligns across 7 bases. The CDR3 covers 14 residues. V lost 3 bases to trimming and J lost 5 bases; unmatched junction nucleotides: 4. The germline V gene has CDR1 SGHTA and CDR2 FQGNSA.

A word on this clone: Sequence at one end of the junction differs from germline and may be a read error. The rearrangement links TRBV7-3 to TRBJ2-7, with unresolved D. Germline-derived CDR1 and CDR2 are SGHTA and FQGTGA. The CDR3 is 15 amino acids. CDR3 in amino acids: CAGSLTPVNPYEQYF. Written as DNA, the CDR3 is TGTGCCGGCAGTTTAACCCCGGTAAATCCCTACGAGCAGTACTTC.

The rearrangement uses TRBV7-9 and TRBJ1-2, with D possibly matching TRBD1 (5 bases). The CDR3 covers 13 residues. V lost 5 bases and J 6 bases, leaving 13 bases between the germline ends. Germline CDR1 and CDR2: SEHNR and FQNEAQ (reference sequence). The CDR3 DNA is TGTGCCAGCAGCGCTCGGACACAAAATGGCTACACCTTC. Translation: CASSARTQNGYTF. Using reference TRBV7-9 and TRBJ1-2 for the parts outside the CDR3, the full variable domain is DTGVSQNPRHKITKRGQNVTFRCDPISEHNRLYWYRQTLGQGPEFLTYFQNEAQLEKSRLLSDRFSAERPKGSFSTLEIQRTEQGDSAMYLCASSARTQNGYTFGSGTRLTVV.

V gene TRBV10-2 combines with J gene TRBJ2-1, with TRBD2 as a possible D gene (5 bases). Trimming took 4 bases from V and 6 from J, leaving 13 bases between them. Germline V CDR1 and CDR2: WSHSY, SAAADI. The CDR3 is made up of 14 amino acids. CDR3 in DNA: TGCGCCAGCAGTGGGACCAGCGAGGGCAATGAGCAGTTCTTC. It is translated as CASSGTSEGNEQFF.

The chain couples TRBV5-6 to TRBJ2-1, with 8 nucleotides matching TRBD2. The V and J ends lost 6 bases and 3 bases, in that order; junction bases with no gene match: 8. From germline, CDR1 is SGHDT and CDR2 YYEEEE. This CDR3 spans 15 amino acids. The DNA for the CDR3 is TGTGCCAGCACCCCGACTAGCGATGACTACAATGAGCAGTTCTTC. Its translation is CASTPTSDDYNEQFF.

The chain is built from TRBV25-1 and TRBJ1-3; D gene unclear. Trimming removed 3 bases at V and 4 bases at J, with 4 bases between. Germline-derived CDR1 and CDR2 are MGHDK and SYGVNS. This CDR3 spans 12 amino acids. Here the CDR3 reads CASSDPGNTIYF. The CDR3 DNA follows: TGTGCCAGCAGTGACCCAGGAAACACCATATATTTT.

The sample holds one count of this clone. V gene TRBV7-9 combines with J gene TRBJ2-1, with 10 bases fitting TRBD2. V lost 6 bases, J lost 7 bases, and 12 bases stayed unmatched. CDR3 length: 16 residues. Germline V CDR1 and CDR2: SEHNR, FQNEAQ (reference sequence). The DNA for the CDR3 is TGTGCCAGCAGGTTTGATGGTAGCGGGGGGATGAATGAGCAGTTCTTC. Its translation is CASRFDGSGGMNEQFF.

This sequence joins TRBV19 and TRBJ1-1; unclear D gene. V dropped 3 bases and J dropped 1 base, with 6 bases sitting between them. CDR1 and CDR2 from the germline V gene are LNHDA and SQIVND (reference sequence). This CDR3 has 13 amino acids. The chain's CDR3 is CASSILRNTEAFF. In DNA, the CDR3 is TGTGCCAGTAGTATTCTAAGGAACACTGAAGCTTTCTTT.

J is TRBJ2-7 and V is TRBV6-6; TRBD2 agrees at 12 bases. This CDR3 comprises 15 residues. After removal of 6 bases from V and 2 bases from J, the junction contained 5 bases not matched to a gene. Germline V gene data show CDR1 as MNHNY and CDR2 as SVGAGI (reference sequence). The CDR3 here is CASRSLAGGTYEQYF. In DNA form, the CDR3 reads TGTGCCAGCAGGTCACTAGCGGGAGGAACCTACGAGCAGTACTTC.

This clone was recorded once. V gene TRBV2 combines with J gene TRBJ2-5; 9 nucleotides line up with TRBD2. Germline lookup yields CDR1 SNHLY and CDR2 FYNNEI. The CDR3 consists of 13 residues. V lost 5 bases and J lost 5; bases outside the gene matches: 3. This CDR3 is CASSLAGAETQYF. DNA of the CDR3: TGTGCCAGCAGTTTAGCGGGGGCTGAGACCCAGTACTTC.

The chain recombines TRBV7-7 with TRBJ2-6, with no clear D. Per the germline V gene, CDR1 is SSHAT and CDR2 is FNYEAQ (reference sequence). The CDR3 loop spans 13 amino acids. Trimming removed 3 bases from V and 2 bases from J, with 2 bases in between. The CDR3, as DNA: TGTGCCAGCAGCTTTCCTGGGGCCAACGTCCTGACTTTC. Translated: CASSFPGANVLTF.

The rearrangement links TRBV10-1 to TRBJ2-1; 8 bases fit TRBD2. There are 14 residues in the CDR3. Germline CDR1 and CDR2: WNHNN and SYGVQD (reference sequence). Losses at the gene ends were 3 bases for V and 8 bases for J; bases not matched to a gene: 6. The CDR3 DNA reads TGCGCCAGCAGTGACGGACTAGCTGGCGATGAGCAGTTCTTC. Its translation is CASSDGLAGDEQFF.

By share of the sample, this clone is medium-sized. The chain uses TRBV27 and TRBJ2-7; D call uncertain. This CDR3 comprises 13 residues. V was cut by 0 bases and J by 1 base, with 4 bases left in between. From germline, CDR1 is MNHEY and CDR2 SMNVEV (reference sequence). CDR3 residues: CASSLSPSYEQYF. For the CDR3, the DNA is TGTGCCAGCAGTTTATCCCCTTCCTACGAGCAGTACTTC.

The chain has TRBV7-9 and TRBJ2-7; TRBD2 matches at 8 bases. This CDR3 region has 13 residues. The J segment lost 3 bases and the V segment lost 5 bases, leaving 3 bases of the junction unmatched. CDR1 is SEHNR and CDR2 is FQNEAQ in the germline V gene (reference sequence). Written as DNA, the CDR3 is TGTGCCAGCAGCCCCGGGGGGGGCTACGAGCAGTACTTC. It encodes CASSPGGGYEQYF.

This sequence joins TRBV19 and TRBJ2-3; D is unclear. The CDR3 contains 13 residues. V was shortened by 5 bases and J by 2 bases, with 8 bases between the two germline ends. Germline assignment: CDR1 LNHDA and CDR2 SQIVND (reference sequence). The DNA of the CDR3 is TGTGCCAGTAGTTCCGGGTTCACAGATACGCAGTATTTT. Translated, it gives CASSSGFTDTQYF.

The chain recombines TRBV13 with TRBJ1-2; no clear D. This CDR3 spans 15 amino acids. Looked up from germline, CDR1 is PRHDT and CDR2 is FYEKMQ (reference sequence). V was trimmed by 5 bases and J by 0 bases, leaving 13 bases between them. The CDR3 protein is CASSPSRSTNYGYTF. The CDR3 DNA follows: TGTGCCAGCAGCCCAAGTAGGTCCACTAACTATGGCTACACCTTC.

The gene calls are TRBV19 and TRBJ1-3; no clear D gene. Trimming took 8 bases from V and 6 from J, leaving 14 bases between them. The CDR3 sequence is 13 residues long. Germline loops: CDR1 LNHDA, CDR2 SQIVND (reference sequence). CDR3 sequence reads: CASSLQGLNTIYF. The CDR3, as DNA: TGTGCCAGTTCCCTCCAAGGGCTAAACACCATATATTTT.

V is TRBV7-9 and J is TRBJ1-2; no definite D call. Trimming removed 1 base from V and 10 bases from J, with 10 bases in between. Germline CDR1 is SEHNR and CDR2 is FQNEAQ (reference sequence). The CDR3 consists of 12 residues. CDR3 loop: CASSLGAGDYTF. In DNA, the CDR3 is TGTGCCAGCAGCTTAGGGGCGGGTGACTACACCTTC.

The rearrangement joins TRBV2 to TRBJ1-1, with D tentatively TRBD1 (6 bases). The length of the CDR3 is 14 residues. Germline V lookup: CDR1 SNHLY, CDR2 FYNNEI. Trimming left V 6 bases short and J 1 base short, with 12 bases between. The CDR3 coding sequence is TGTGCCAGCAGCTTACCAGGGGCGAACACTGAAGCTTTCTTT. Its protein is CASSLPGANTEAFF.

The rearrangement uses TRBV9 and TRBJ2-3, with 10 bases that match TRBD2. V lost 6 bases, J lost 3 bases, and 7 bases stayed unmatched. Germline CDR1 SGDLS, CDR2 YYNGEE. The CDR3 runs 15 residues. The CDR3 loop is CASKRGGLWTDTQYF. Here the CDR3 DNA reads TGTGCCAGCAAGCGGGGGGGCCTCTGGACAGATACGCAGTATTTT.

V usage is TRBV9 and J usage is TRBJ2-3, with D unresolved. Germline CDR1 and CDR2: SGDLS and YYNGEE. The length of the CDR3 is 13 residues. V lost 2 bases and J lost 7, with 11 bases in between. DNA of the CDR3: TGTGCCAGCAGCGTTGGGGTTGGAAATACGCAGTATTTT. Its translation is CASSVGVGNTQYF.